The next 19 T cell receptor beta chains were all read from a single sample in a study of cytomegalovirus exposure and HLA in healthy donors. Produced via immunoSEQ multiplex PCR; TCRdb's table is partial and in-frame only. Of some 330,000 clones listed, roughly 85% are singletons. Material: PBMCs. These receptors were taken from a woman under 30 in good health and CMV-seronegative.

This rearrangement joins TRBV4-3 to TRBJ2-1, with 7 bases aligning to TRBD1. Germline CDR1 reads LGHNA; CDR2 reads YSLEER. With 0 bases clipped from V and 7 bases from J, the junction kept 3 bases outside the gene matches. CDR3 length: 14 residues. The CDR3 nucleotides are TGCGCCAGCAGCCAAGACAACAGGGGTAATGAGCAGTTCTTC. Amino acid sequence: CASSQDNRGNEQFF.

The V gene is TRBV7-2, the J gene TRBJ1-3; D gene unclear. CDR1 and CDR2 (germline): SGHTA, FQGNSA. Between the trimmed V and J ends, which lost 2 bases and 4 bases, there was a span of 9 bases. This CDR3 region has 14 residues. CDR3 nucleotides: TGTGCCAGCAGCTTATATGACTGGGGAAACACCATATATTTT. It is translated as CASSLYDWGNTIYF.

The chain links TRBV7-8 to TRBJ2-7, with 8 bases matching TRBD1. From germline, CDR1 is SGHVS and CDR2 FQNEAQ. This CDR3 is built from 14 residues. The V segment lost 5 bases and the J segment 5 bases; nucleotides outside the gene matches: 8. As DNA, the CDR3 is TGTGCCAGCAGCCTCGAGACAGGGGTCCACGAGCAGTACTTC. Amino acids: CASSLETGVHEQYF. The full variable domain, with the rest looked up from reference TRBV7-8 and TRBJ2-7, is GAGVSQSPRYKVAKRGQDVALRCDPISGHVSLFWYQQALGQGPEFLTYFQNEAQLDKSGLPSDRFFAERPEGSVSTLKIQRTQQEDSAVYLCASSLETGVHEQYFGPGTRLTVT.

V usage is TRBV7-2 and J usage is TRBJ2-5; TRBD1 might be the D (5 bases). The CDR3 covers 15 residues. Between the trimmed V and J ends, which lost 1 base and 5 bases, there was a span of 14 bases. Per germline, CDR1 SGHTA and CDR2 FQGNSA. The CDR3 sequence is CASSLEGQGGETQYF. The DNA for the CDR3 is TGTGCCAGCAGCTTAGAGGGGCAGGGTGGGGAGACCCAGTACTTC.

V gene TRBV6-5 combines with J gene TRBJ1-1, with D uncertain. The CDR3 consists of 14 residues. V was clipped by 1 base and J by 1 base, with 7 bases between them. In germline, CDR1 is MNHEY, CDR2 SVGAGI. Here the CDR3 reads CASSYWGENTEAFF. The CDR3 DNA reads as TGTGCCAGCAGTTACTGGGGAGAGAACACTGAAGCTTTCTTT.

V gene TRBV9 combines with J gene TRBJ2-5, with 8 bases identical to TRBD2. This CDR3 spans 15 amino acids. Germline CDR1 is SGDLS and CDR2 is YYNGEE. V was pared by 0 bases and J by 3 bases, with 4 bases of the junction left unmatched. DNA for the CDR3: TGTGCCAGCAGCGTAGGAGCACTAGCGGAAGAGACCCAGTACTTC. Its translation: CASSVGALAEETQYF.

The chain combines TRBV6-5 with TRBJ1-5, with no clear D. The CDR3 is made up of 15 amino acids. Trimming stripped 6 bases from V and 4 bases from J, with 16 bases between. Germline V CDR1 and CDR2: MNHEY, SVGAGI. CDR3 bases: TGTGCCAGCAGCCTTGAAGGCGGGGAGAATCAGCCCCAGCATTTT. Amino acid sequence: CASSLEGGENQPQHF.

This clone was counted between two and nine times. CDR3 in amino acids: CASNNIGELFF. DNA for the CDR3: TGTGCCAGCAACAATATCGGGGAGCTGTTTTTT. The chain uses TRBV2 and TRBJ2-2; D is uncertain. The CDR3 is 11 residues long. The V and J ends lost 7 bases and 7 bases respectively, with 7 bases between them. Per the germline V gene, CDR1 is SNHLY and CDR2 is FYNNEI. Full variable domain (missing parts from reference TRBV2 and TRBJ2-2): EPEVTQTPSHQVTQMGQEVILRCVPISNHLYFYWYRQILGQKVEFLVSFYNNEISEKSEIFDDQFSVERPDGSNFTLKIRSTKLEDSAMYFCASNNIGELFFGEGSRLTVL.

This chain links TRBV30 with TRBJ2-7; TRBD2 aligns across 11 bases. V was clipped by 5 bases and J by 2 bases; unmatched bases: 5. There are 14 residues in the CDR3. CDR1 is GTSNPN, CDR2 SVGIG, per germline (reference sequence). CDR3 loop: CAWGGLADTYEQYF. The CDR3 nucleotides read TGTGCCTGGGGGGGACTAGCGGACACCTACGAGCAGTACTTC.

Comments on this clone: The same CDR3 also results from other DNA sequences found in this sample. The CDR3 nucleotides are TGTGCCAGCAGCCCAACGGGGGGTAATCAGCCCCAGCATTTT. Its translation: CASSPTGGNQPQHF. The chain has TRBV6-5 and TRBJ1-5; the D gene is possibly TRBD1 (5 bases). V dropped 6 bases and J dropped 4 bases, with 13 bases sitting between them. CDR1 MNHEY and CDR2 SVGAGI come from the germline V gene. The CDR3 runs 14 residues.

This clone was seen once. The rearrangement joins TRBV7-9 to TRBJ1-1; 8 bases are a match to TRBD1. Trimming removed 7 bases from V and 1 base from J; junction bases left unmatched: 5. Germline CDR1 is SEHNR and CDR2 is FQNEAQ (reference sequence). CDR3 length: 14 amino acids. The CDR3 protein is CASNRGQENTEAFF. For the CDR3, the DNA is TGTGCCAGCAACAGGGGACAGGAGAACACTGAAGCTTTCTTT.

The rearrangement links TRBV5-1 to TRBJ2-3, with 9 bases lining up with TRBD1. Germline V CDR1 and CDR2: SGHRS, YFSETQ. V gave up 4 bases and J gave up 5 bases; unmatched junction bases: 8. The CDR3 loop spans 15 amino acids. CDR3 residues: CASSLQGAREDTQYF. The CDR3, as DNA: TGCGCCAGCAGCCTACAGGGGGCGCGGGAAGATACGCAGTATTTT.

This chain links TRBV15 with TRBJ1-1; 10 bases are shared with TRBD1. The germline V gene encodes CDR1 LNHNV and CDR2 YYDKDF (reference sequence). V gave up 2 bases and J gave up 6 bases; unmatched junction bases: 9. CDR3 size: 16 residues. The CDR3 loop is CATSRPGQGISAEAFF. The CDR3 region has the DNA TGTGCCACCAGCAGACCGGGACAGGGGATCTCCGCTGAAGCTTTCTTT. Variable domain in full (rest from reference TRBV15 and TRBJ1-1): DAMVIQNPRYQVTQFGKPVTLSCSQTLNHNVMYWYQQKSSQAPKLLFHYYDKDFNNEADTPDNFQSRRPNTSFCFLDIRSPGLGDTAMYLCATSRPGQGISAEAFFGQGTRLTVV.

The chain links TRBV20-1 to TRBJ2-3; D possibly corresponds to TRBD1 (6 bases). The ends were cut back, 2 bases at V and 9 bases at J, with 9 bases in the middle. From germline, CDR1 is DFQATT and CDR2 SNEGSKA (reference sequence). The CDR3 is made up of 11 amino acids. CDR3 nucleotide sequence: TGCAGTGCTAGACAGGGGAACACGCAGTATTTT. Amino acid sequence: CSARQGNTQYF.

This clone was detected once. V gene TRBV6-1 combines with J gene TRBJ1-2, with 7 bases fitting TRBD1. This CDR3 comprises 12 residues. Germline V gene data show CDR1 as MNHNS and CDR2 as SASEGT. The trim removed 7 bases at V and 5 bases at J, leaving 4 bases unmatched. The DNA for the CDR3 is TGTGCCAGCAATTACAGGGGATATGGCTACACCTTC. Encoded protein: CASNYRGYGYTF.

This rearrangement joins TRBV18 to TRBJ2-7; the match to TRBD1 covers 10 bases. This CDR3 has 18 amino acids. The germline V gene encodes CDR1 KGHSH and CDR2 LQKENI. V gave up 2 bases and J gave up 1 base; unmatched junction bases: 11. For the CDR3, the DNA is TGTGCCAGCTCACCAGAAGGGACAGGGGAGGGGTCATCCTACGAGCAGTACTTC. It is translated as CASSPEGTGEGSSYEQYF.

The chain links TRBV5-8 to TRBJ1-2; TRBD1 matches at 7 bases. This CDR3 spans 13 amino acids. Losses at the gene ends were 10 bases for V and 2 bases for J; bases not matched to a gene: 8. Per the germline V gene, CDR1 is SGHTS and CDR2 is YDEGEE. The CDR3 loop reads CASQGRGNYGYTF. The CDR3, as DNA: TGTGCCTCCCAGGGCAGGGGGAACTATGGCTACACCTTC.

V gene TRBV30 combines with J gene TRBJ1-1, with TRBD1 matching over 7 bases. CDR1 is GTSNPN and CDR2 is SVGIG in the germline V gene (reference sequence). This CDR3 region has 21 residues. The V and J ends lost 4 bases and 1 base, in that order; junction bases with no gene match: 27. This CDR3 reads CAWILDLPPTGEMCGNTEAFF. The CDR3 coding sequence is TGTGCCTGGATTTTGGATCTTCCACCCACAGGGGAAATGTGCGGGAACACTGAAGCTTTCTTT.

The chain recombines TRBV5-1 with TRBJ2-7, with 10 positions matching TRBD2. With V trimmed by 3 bases and J by 0 bases, 6 bases remained unmatched. The CDR3 spans 16 residues. Looked up from germline, CDR1 is SGHRS and CDR2 is YFSETQ. The CDR3 region has the DNA TGCGCCAGCAGCTCCAAACTAGCGGGGAGCTCCTACGAGCAGTACTTC. Protein sequence: CASSSKLAGSSYEQYF.